This T cell receptor beta chain stems from a study of beta chain features in type 1 diabetes. General study points: In all four CD4+ subsets, TCRB CDR3 length was significantly, moderately reduced in type 1 diabetes.

Points on this clone: What it recognizes is unknown.

The J segment lost 1 base and the V segment lost 7 bases, leaving 5 bases of the junction unmatched. Germline CDR1 MNHEY, CDR2 SVGAGI. This CDR3 has 14 residues. The investigators reverse transcribed all of the isolated RNA, so they sequenced expressed TCRB transcripts. Profiling relied on immunoSEQ multiplex PCR, and the TCRdb table lists in-frame clones only, not all of them. Of 630,000 or so clones detected, about 14% appear once; the ten largest clones hold roughly 0.04%. The chain uses TRBV6-5 and TRBJ2-7, with TRBD1 identical over 9 bases. The sample was naive CD4+ T cells from blood. The clonotype was recovered from a man younger than 30 with type 1 diabetes. CDR3 nucleotides: TGTGCCAGCAACTCAGACAGGGGGTCCTACGAGCAGTACTTC. Translated: CASNSDRGSYEQYF.